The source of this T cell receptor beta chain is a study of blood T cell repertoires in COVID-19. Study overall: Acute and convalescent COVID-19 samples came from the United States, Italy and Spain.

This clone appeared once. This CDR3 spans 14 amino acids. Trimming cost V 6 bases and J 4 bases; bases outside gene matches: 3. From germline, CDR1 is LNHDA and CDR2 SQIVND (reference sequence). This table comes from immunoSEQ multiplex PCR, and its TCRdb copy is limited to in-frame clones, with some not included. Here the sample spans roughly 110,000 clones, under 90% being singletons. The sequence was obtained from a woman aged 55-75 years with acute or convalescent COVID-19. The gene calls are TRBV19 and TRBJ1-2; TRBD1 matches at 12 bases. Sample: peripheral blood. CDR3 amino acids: CASRGQGASYGYTF. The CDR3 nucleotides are TGTGCCAGTAGGGGACAGGGGGCAAGCTATGGCTACACCTTC.